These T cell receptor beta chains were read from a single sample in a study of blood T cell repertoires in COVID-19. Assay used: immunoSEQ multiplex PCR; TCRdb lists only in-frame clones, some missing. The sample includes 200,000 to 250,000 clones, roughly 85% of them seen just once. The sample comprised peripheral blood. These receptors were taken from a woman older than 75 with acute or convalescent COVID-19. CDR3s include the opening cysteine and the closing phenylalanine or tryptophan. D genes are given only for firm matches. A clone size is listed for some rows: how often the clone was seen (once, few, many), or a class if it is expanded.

DNA: TGTGCCAGCAGTGAACTCATAGGACACCAAGCCAAGGGCTACACCTTC
CDR3: CASSELIGHQAKGYTF
J: TRBJ1-2
size: NA
V: TRBV6-1
D: NA

DNA: TGTGCCAGCACCCCGGACAGGGGGCTCGAGCAGTACTTC
CDR3: CASTPDRGLEQYF
J: TRBJ2-7
size: NA
V: TRBV7-9
D: TRBD1

DNA: TGTGCCAGCAGCCAAACAGGGGCGGATACGCAGTATTTT
CDR3: CASSQTGADTQYF
J: TRBJ2-3
size: NA
V: TRBV7-2
D: TRBD1

DNA: TGTGCCAGCAGCCCAGGAGGGGAGGGCAATTCACCCCTCCACTTT
CDR3: CASSPGGEGNSPLHF
J: TRBJ1-6
size: NA
V: TRBV7-9
D: NA

DNA: TGTGCCAGCAGCTTCGGGACAGCCAACACTGAAGCTTTCTTT
CDR3: CASSFGTANTEAFF
J: TRBJ1-1
size: NA
V: TRBV11-2
D: TRBD1

DNA: TGTGCCTGGAGAAACCAGGGAGGGTCGGAAGGCTACACCTTC
CDR3: CAWRNQGGSEGYTF
J: TRBJ1-2
size: NA
V: TRBV30
D: NA

DNA: TGTGCCAGCAGCTTCCGGGATACTAATGAAAAACTGTTTTTT
CDR3: CASSFRDTNEKLFF
J: TRBJ1-4
size: NA
V: TRBV7-9
D: NA

DNA: TGTGCCAGCAGCCACCGGGACAGGGATTCACCCCTCCACTTT
CDR3: CASSHRDRDSPLHF
J: TRBJ1-6
size: once
V: TRBV3-1/TRBV3-2
D: TRBD1

DNA: TGTGCCAGCAGCTTGGCGACAGGGCGTCCTGAAGCTTTCTTT
CDR3: CASSLATGRPEAFF
J: TRBJ1-1
size: NA
V: TRBV5-4
D: TRBD1

DNA: TGTGCCAGCAGCTTGGCCTCGGGGGGGCCAACAGATACGCAGTATTTT
CDR3: CASSLASGGPTDTQYF
J: TRBJ2-3
size: NA
V: TRBV5-4
D: TRBD2

DNA: TGCGCCAGCAGCCTCCCGGGACTCTACACCGGGGAGCTGTTTTTT
CDR3: CASSLPGLYTGELFF
J: TRBJ2-2
size: NA
V: TRBV5-1
D: NA

DNA: TGCGCCAGCAGCATACAGGGTGGGTATGGCTACACCTTC
CDR3: CASSIQGGYGYTF
J: TRBJ1-2
size: NA
V: TRBV4-3
D: NA

DNA: TGCGCCAGCACTCAGGGGAGGGCACGCACAGATACGCAGTATTTT
CDR3: CASTQGRARTDTQYF
J: TRBJ2-3
size: NA
V: TRBV5-1
D: NA

DNA: TGTGCCAGCAGCCCTACAGGTCCCGGCGGCTACACCTTC
CDR3: CASSPTGPGGYTF
J: TRBJ1-2
size: NA
V: TRBV11-2
D: NA

DNA: TGTGCCAGCAGCCCTACAGGGGCAGATACGCAGTATTTT
CDR3: CASSPTGADTQYF
J: TRBJ2-3
size: NA
V: TRBV3-1/TRBV3-2
D: TRBD1

DNA: TGTGCCAGCAGCCCAGCGGCTACCCGGCCTGGAGAGCAGTTCTTC
CDR3: CASSPAATRPGEQFF
J: TRBJ2-1
size: NA
V: TRBV9
D: NA

DNA: TGTGCCTCCCACAGGGATCACACTGAAGCTTTCTTT
CDR3: CASHRDHTEAFF
J: TRBJ1-1
size: NA
V: TRBV30
D: NA

DNA: TGTGCCAGCGCCACCGACGGCAGACAGGGGGTTACCCAGTACTTC
CDR3: CASATDGRQGVTQYF
J: TRBJ2-5
size: NA
V: TRBV21-1
D: NA

DNA: TGTGCCAGCAGTGAAGCCTGGCCATCGGGTCAGCCCCAGCATTTT
CDR3: CASSEAWPSGQPQHF
J: TRBJ1-5
size: NA
V: TRBV2
D: NA

DNA: TGTGCCAGCAGTCCCCCCCCGGGAGGCAATGGCTACACCTTC
CDR3: CASSPPPGGNGYTF
J: TRBJ1-2
size: NA
V: TRBV6-5
D: NA

DNA: TGTGCCAGCAGCTATCGGGACACTCCTACCTTT
CDR3: CASSYRDTPTF
J: TRBJ1-1
size: NA
V: TRBV5-4
D: NA

DNA: TGTGCCAGCAGTAGCGGGGGGGCCTTAGAGACCCAGTACTTC
CDR3: CASSSGGALETQYF
J: TRBJ2-5
size: NA
V: TRBV6-5
D: TRBD2

DNA: TGCAGTGCTAGTCGGCCAGGGGGAGCAGGTGAGCAGTTCTTC
CDR3: CSASRPGGAGEQFF
J: TRBJ2-1
size: few
V: TRBV20-1
D: TRBD1

DNA: TGTGCCACCAGCACCCTGGGGGGAGGGCAAGAGACCCAGTACTTC
CDR3: CATSTLGGGQETQYF
J: TRBJ2-5
size: NA
V: TRBV24-1
D: TRBD2

DNA: TGTGCCAGCTCACCACTCCCCGTTCCAGCAACTAATGAAAAACTGTTTTTT
CDR3: CASSPLPVPATNEKLFF
J: TRBJ1-4
size: few
V: TRBV18
D: NA

DNA: TGTGCCAGCAGCGTAACTACTACTACCGGGGAGCTGTTTTTT
CDR3: CASSVTTTTGELFF
J: TRBJ2-2
size: NA
V: TRBV9
D: NA

DNA: TGTGCCAGCAGCTCCATTACCAGCGGGGCTTCGGGAGAGCAGTTCTTC
CDR3: CASSSITSGASGEQFF
J: TRBJ2-1
size: NA
V: TRBV7-7
D: TRBD2